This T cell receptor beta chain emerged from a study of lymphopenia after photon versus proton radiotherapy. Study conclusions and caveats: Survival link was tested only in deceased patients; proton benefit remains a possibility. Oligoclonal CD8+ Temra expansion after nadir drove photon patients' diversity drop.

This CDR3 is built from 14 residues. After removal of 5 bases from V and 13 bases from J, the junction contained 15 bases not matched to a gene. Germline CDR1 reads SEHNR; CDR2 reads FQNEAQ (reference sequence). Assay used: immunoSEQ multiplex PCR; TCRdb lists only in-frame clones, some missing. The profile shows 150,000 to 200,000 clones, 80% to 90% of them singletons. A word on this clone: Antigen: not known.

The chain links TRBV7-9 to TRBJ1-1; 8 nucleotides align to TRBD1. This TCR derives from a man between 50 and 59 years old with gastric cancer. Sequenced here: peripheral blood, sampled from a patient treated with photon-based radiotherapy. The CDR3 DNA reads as TGTGCCAGCAGCCCCGACAGGGGAGTGGGGAAAGGTTTCTTT. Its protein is CASSPDRGVGKGFF.